The 23 T cell receptor beta chains listed next were all sequenced from one sample in a study of T cell repertoires in cytomegalovirus infection. These receptors' targets are unknown. TCRdb analysed the reads with MiXCR anew, one entry per CDR3 protein. The sample lists 900,000 to 950,000 distinct CDR3 sequences, roughly 30% occurring once. Sequences were derived from cultured CD8+ T cells from PBMCs, sampled from culture after CMV antigen stimulation. The receptors originated from a human donor in good health (CMV status not recorded). Some clones in this sample may be carry-over from other donors' samples.

The chain joins TRBV19 to TRBJ2-5, with D tentatively TRBD1 (5 bases). The V gene lost 1 base and the J gene lost 5 bases, with 14 bases spanning the gap. This CDR3 spans 15 amino acids. The germline V gene encodes CDR1 LNHDA and CDR2 SQIVND (reference sequence). The CDR3 protein is CASSIVQAAVETQYF. The CDR3 DNA sequence: TGTGCCAGTAGTATAGTACAGGCGGCGGTTGAGACCCAGTACTTC.

The rearrangement uses TRBV27 and TRBJ1-4, with 7 bases lining up with TRBD1. The germline V gene encodes CDR1 MNHEY and CDR2 SMNVEV (reference sequence). Trimming at V came to 4 bases and at J to 8 bases, leaving 7 bases not matched to a gene. The CDR3 contains 14 residues. The CDR3 is CASSSHRGGEKLFF. The CDR3 coding sequence is TGTGCCAGCAGTTCACACAGGGGAGGGGAAAAACTGTTTTTT.

This clonotype was found once. V is TRBV5-5 and J is TRBJ2-1, with TRBD2 matching 12 bases. V gave up 2 bases and J gave up 9 bases; unmatched junction bases: 6. This CDR3 contains 15 residues. CDR1 and CDR2 from the germline V gene are SGHKS and YYEKEE (reference sequence). CDR3 sequence: CASSFVLAGGLEQFF. As DNA, the CDR3 is TGTGCCAGCAGCTTTGTGCTAGCGGGGGGGCTTGAGCAGTTCTTC.

This clonotype was seen at least ten times. The genes are TRBV7-6 and TRBJ2-1; TRBD2 aligns across 12 bases. The CDR3 contains 17 residues. In germline, CDR1 is SGHVS, CDR2 FNYEAQ. The V and J ends lost 5 bases and 4 bases, in that order; junction bases with no gene match: 9. The CDR3, as DNA: TGTGCCAGCAGCCCCAGGACTAGCGGGGAGCATTACAATGAGCAGTTCTTC. Its protein is CASSPRTSGEHYNEQFF.

CDR3 sequence: CASSLAVGDPGELFF. The CDR3 nucleotides read TGCGCCAGCAGCTTGGCCGTGGGGGACCCCGGGGAGCTGTTTTTT. This chain links TRBV5-1 with TRBJ2-2; D is possibly TRBD1 or TRBD2 (5 bases each). Trimming removed 0 bases at V and 6 bases at J, with 12 bases between. The length of the CDR3 is 15 residues. CDR1 and CDR2 (germline): SGHRS, YFSETQ.

There are many counts of this clonotype. The CDR3 coding sequence is TGTGCCAGCAGTTTACCCGTGGGGACTGCTGTCACAGATACGCAGTATTTT. This sequence encodes CASSLPVGTAVTDTQYF. The rearrangement uses TRBV12-3 or TRBV12-4 and TRBJ2-3; TRBD2 might be the D (6 bases). With 2 bases removed from V and 2 bases from J, the gap between germline ends came to 17 bases. The CDR3 has 17 residues.

The CDR3 DNA follows: TGTGCTAGTGCTGAACCGGGGGCCCCTAATGAAAAACTGTTTTTT. Protein sequence: CASAEPGAPNEKLFF. The chain recombines TRBV12-5 with TRBJ1-4, with D possibly matching TRBD1 (6 bases). This CDR3 comprises 15 residues. The germline V and J ends were trimmed by 7 bases and 3 bases, with 15 bases remaining between them. Germline loops: CDR1 LGHNT, CDR2 FRNRAP.

The chain employs TRBV5-6 and TRBJ1-5; D not resolved. In germline, CDR1 is SGHDT, CDR2 YYEEEE. The length of the CDR3 is 12 residues. The ends were cut back, 5 bases at V and 5 bases at J, with 8 bases in the middle. CDR3 sequence reads: CASSERDQPQHF. The CDR3 nucleotides are TGTGCCAGCAGTGAGAGGGATCAGCCCCAGCATTTT.

The sample holds a few counts of this clonotype. The chain couples TRBV7-9 to TRBJ1-4; D gene ambiguous. The CDR3 consists of 13 residues. Looked up from germline, CDR1 is SEHNR and CDR2 is FQNEAQ (reference sequence). V was trimmed by 5 bases and J by 8 bases, leaving 12 bases between them. CDR3 protein: CASSEGAQEKLFF. DNA of the CDR3: TGTGCCAGCAGCGAGGGCGCGCAAGAAAAACTGTTTTTT. The entire variable domain, with the rest obtained from reference TRBV7-9 and TRBJ1-4, is as follows: DTGVSQNPRHKITKRGQNVTFRCDPISEHNRLYWYRQTLGQGPEFLTYFQNEAQLEKSRLLSDRFSAERPKGSFSTLEIQRTEQGDSAMYLCASSEGAQEKLFFGSGTQLSVL.

This clonotype was recorded many times. The chain combines TRBV7-2 with TRBJ2-6; D possibly corresponds to TRBD1 (5 bases). This CDR3 is 17 amino acids long. In germline, CDR1 is SGHTA, CDR2 FQGNSA. Trimming left V 2 bases short and J 0 bases short, with 11 bases between. The CDR3 sequence: CASSLIDSYSGANVLTF. The DNA of the CDR3 is TGTGCCAGCAGCTTAATCGACAGCTACTCTGGGGCCAACGTCCTGACTTTC.

This clonotype was seen at least ten times. The genes are TRBV6-5 and TRBJ2-2; D uncertain. V lost 2 bases, J lost 4 bases, and 5 bases lay in between. The CDR3 has 13 residues. Germline CDR1 reads MNHEY; CDR2 reads SVGAGI. The CDR3 region is CASSYLRTGELFF. CDR3 in DNA: TGTGCCAGCAGTTACCTCCGCACCGGGGAGCTGTTTTTT.

The sample holds a few counts of this clonotype. The CDR3 is CSARDQERGTRNEQFF. The CDR3 bases are TGCAGTGCTAGAGATCAGGAGCGGGGGACCAGGAATGAGCAGTTCTTC. The chain carries TRBV20-1 and TRBJ2-1; 8 bases are a match to TRBD2. CDR3 length: 16 residues. The trim removed 0 bases at V and 7 bases at J, leaving 11 bases unmatched. Germline V gene lookup returns CDR1 DFQATT and CDR2 SNEGSKA (reference sequence).

This clonotype has a single count. The rearrangement links TRBV9 to TRBJ1-1; D is perhaps TRBD1 (6 bases). The V end lost 0 bases, the J end lost 1 base, and 22 bases lay between the germline ends. The germline V gene encodes CDR1 SGDLS and CDR2 YYNGEE. The CDR3 consists of 19 residues. CDR3 nucleotides: TGTGCCAGCAGCGTAGATCTTAGAGTAGGGGACACGCCGAACACTGAAGCTTTCTTT. Its translation: CASSVDLRVGDTPNTEAFF.

This chain connects TRBV12-3 or TRBV12-4 to TRBJ2-3, with D hard to call. This CDR3 has 14 residues. Deletions cut 4 bases from V and 13 bases from J, with 21 bases between. CDR3 region: CASSSGLKETGEYF. CDR3 in DNA: TGTGCCAGCAGTTCGGGCCTTAAGGAAACTGGGGAGTATTTT.

Details on this clonotype: A much bigger clone sits one base away, suggesting this may be a read error. The chain carries TRBV12-5 and TRBJ2-2; D perhaps matches TRBD1 (5 bases). The CDR3 has 15 amino acids. CDR1 and CDR2 from the germline V gene are LGHNT and FRNRAP. The DNA of the CDR3 is TGTGCTAGTAGTTTCGTGACAGAAGTCACCGGGGAGCTGTTTTTT. Protein sequence: CASSFVTEVTGELFF.

The V call is TRBV6-1, the J call TRBJ2-2, with D possibly matching TRBD2 (7 bases). The CDR3 has 16 amino acids. Germline V gene sequence: CDR1 MNHNS, CDR2 SASEGT. Deletions cut 10 bases from V and 0 bases from J, with 18 bases between. In DNA form, the CDR3 reads TGTGCCACCCCCTTTGTGGGGGGGCCGAACACCGGGGAGCTGTTTTTT. The encoded protein is CATPFVGGPNTGELFF.

This clonotype has ten or more counts. This chain links TRBV12-3 or TRBV12-4 with TRBJ1-5; D ambiguous. Trimming left V 7 bases short and J 1 base short, with 8 bases between. CDR3 length: 13 amino acids. Here the CDR3 DNA reads TGTGCCAGCACGGACCGAAGCAATCAGCCCCAGCATTTT. This sequence encodes CASTDRSNQPQHF.

This clonotype appeared a few times. The chain couples TRBV27 to TRBJ2-5, with 8 bases identical to TRBD1. This CDR3 has 15 residues. V lost 6 bases and J lost 5; bases outside the gene matches: 11. Per germline, CDR1 MNHEY and CDR2 SMNVEV (reference sequence). DNA for the CDR3: TGTGCCAGCAGCGTCCTTGGACAGGGATTGGAGACCCAGTACTTC. It specifies CASSVLGQGLETQYF.

This chain joins TRBV6-6 and TRBJ2-6, with unresolved D. Trimming took 4 bases from V and 1 from J, leaving 8 bases between them. Germline CDR1 reads MNHNY; CDR2 reads SVGAGI (reference sequence). This CDR3 is built from 15 residues. CDR3 sequence (DNA): TGTGCCAGCAGTTCTCAACTGTCTGGGGCCAACGTCCTGACTTTC. Encoded protein: CASSSQLSGANVLTF.

The V call is TRBV24-1, the J call TRBJ2-7; D uncertain. V lost 6 bases to trimming and J lost 5 bases, with 10 bases between them. The CDR3 totals 12 residues. The germline gives CDR1 KGHDR, CDR2 SFDVKD. The CDR3 DNA reads TGTGCCACCAGTCCCCACCCCCACGAGCAGTACGTC. Translation: CATSPHPHEQYV.

This chain uses TRBV5-6 with TRBJ1-2; the D is unclear. V was shortened by 4 bases and J by 2 bases, with 9 bases between the two germline ends. This CDR3 has 13 residues. The germline CDR1 and CDR2 sequences are SGHDT and YYEEEE. CDR3 sequence reads: CASSIDINYGYTF. Written as DNA, the CDR3 is TGTGCCAGCAGCATTGACATCAACTATGGCTACACCTTC.

For this clonotype: One junction end does not reproduce the germline sequence, and a read error may be involved. The rearrangement joins TRBV4-3 to TRBJ2-3; no reliable D call. Per germline, CDR1 LGHNA and CDR2 YSLEER. The CDR3 spans 13 residues. Here the CDR3 reads CASSQFRRDMQYF. CDR3 in DNA: TGCGCCAGCAGCCAGTTCCGGCGAGATATGCAGTATTTT.

The CDR3 region is CASSYPGQVEQYV. DNA of the CDR3: TGTGCCAGCAGTTACCCCGGACAGGTCGAGCAGTACGTC. This chain uses TRBV6-6 with TRBJ2-7; 7 bases are shared with TRBD1. The CDR3 runs to 13 residues. After removal of 2 bases from V and 6 bases from J, the junction contained 4 bases not matched to a gene. The V gene's germline CDR1 is MNHNY and CDR2 SVGAGI (reference sequence).